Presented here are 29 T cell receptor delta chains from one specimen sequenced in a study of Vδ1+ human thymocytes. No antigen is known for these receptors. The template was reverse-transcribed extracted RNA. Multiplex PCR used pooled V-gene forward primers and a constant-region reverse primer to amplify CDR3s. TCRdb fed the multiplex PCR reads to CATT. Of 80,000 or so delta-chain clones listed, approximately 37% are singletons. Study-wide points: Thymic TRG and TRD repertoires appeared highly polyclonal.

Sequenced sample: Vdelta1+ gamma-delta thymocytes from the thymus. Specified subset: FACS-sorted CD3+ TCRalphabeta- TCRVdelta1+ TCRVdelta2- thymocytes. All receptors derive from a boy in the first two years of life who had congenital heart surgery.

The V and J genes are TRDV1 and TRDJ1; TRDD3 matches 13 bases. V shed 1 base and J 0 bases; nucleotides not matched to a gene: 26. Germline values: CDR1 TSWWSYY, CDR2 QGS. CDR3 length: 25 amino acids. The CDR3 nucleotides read TGTGCTCTTGGGGAACGAGGCCTTCCTACGACGAAATTACTGGGGGATACGCAGTACACCGATAAACTCATCTTT. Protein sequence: CALGERGLPTTKLLGDTQYTDKLIF.

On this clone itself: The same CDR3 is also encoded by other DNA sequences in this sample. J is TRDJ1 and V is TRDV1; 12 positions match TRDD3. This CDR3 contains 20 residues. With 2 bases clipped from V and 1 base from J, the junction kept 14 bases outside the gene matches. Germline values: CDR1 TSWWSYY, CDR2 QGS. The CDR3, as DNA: TGTGCTCTTGGGGAATTCTGGCGTGCTGGGGGATACGCACCCACCGATAAACTCATCTTT. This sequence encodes CALGEFWRAGGYAPTDKLIF.

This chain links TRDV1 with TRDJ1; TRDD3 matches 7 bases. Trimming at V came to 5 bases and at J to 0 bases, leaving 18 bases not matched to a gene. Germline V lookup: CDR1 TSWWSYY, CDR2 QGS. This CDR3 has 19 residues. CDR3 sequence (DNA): TGTGCTCTTGGGCCCACTTGCCCCTACGTGGGGATAAACACCGATAAACTCATCTTT. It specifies CALGPTCPYVGINTDKLIF.

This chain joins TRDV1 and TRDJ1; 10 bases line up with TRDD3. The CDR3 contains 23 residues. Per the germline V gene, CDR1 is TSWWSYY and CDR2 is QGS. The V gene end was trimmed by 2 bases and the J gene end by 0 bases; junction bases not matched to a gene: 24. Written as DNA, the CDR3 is TGTGCTCTTGGGGAAAACCGCCTTCCTATACTGGGGGGATACGGCCAGTACACCGATAAACTCATCTTT. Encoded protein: CALGENRLPILGGYGQYTDKLIF.

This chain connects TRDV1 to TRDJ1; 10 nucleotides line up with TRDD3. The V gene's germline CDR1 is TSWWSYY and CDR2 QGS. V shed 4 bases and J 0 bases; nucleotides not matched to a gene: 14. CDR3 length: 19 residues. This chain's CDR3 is CALGAGGPTGGSYTDKLIF. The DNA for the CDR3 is TGTGCTCTTGGGGCTGGGGGGCCCACTGGGGGATCGTACACCGATAAACTCATCTTT.

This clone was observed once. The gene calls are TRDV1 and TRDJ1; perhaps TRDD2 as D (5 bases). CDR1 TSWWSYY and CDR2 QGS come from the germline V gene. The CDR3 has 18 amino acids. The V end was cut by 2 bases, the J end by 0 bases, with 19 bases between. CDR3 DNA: TGTGCTCTTGGGGAAAAATTCCTCCCCAGTCGGTACACCGATAAACTCATCTTT. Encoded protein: CALGEKFLPSRYTDKLIF.

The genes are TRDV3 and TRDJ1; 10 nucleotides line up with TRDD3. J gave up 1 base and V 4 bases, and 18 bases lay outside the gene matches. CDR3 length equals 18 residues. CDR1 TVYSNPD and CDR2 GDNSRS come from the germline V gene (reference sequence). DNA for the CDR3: TGTGCCTCCCGCCCGAACTGCGTACTGGGGGATCCCACCGATAAACTCATCTTT. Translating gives CASRPNCVLGDPTDKLIF.

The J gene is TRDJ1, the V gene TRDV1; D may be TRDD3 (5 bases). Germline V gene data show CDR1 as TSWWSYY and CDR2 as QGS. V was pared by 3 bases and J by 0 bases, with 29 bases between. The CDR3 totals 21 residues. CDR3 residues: CALGESSGGGPLLLYTDKLIF. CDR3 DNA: TGTGCTCTTGGGGAGTCCTCGGGGGGCGGCCCTCTACTGTTATACACCGATAAACTCATCTTT.

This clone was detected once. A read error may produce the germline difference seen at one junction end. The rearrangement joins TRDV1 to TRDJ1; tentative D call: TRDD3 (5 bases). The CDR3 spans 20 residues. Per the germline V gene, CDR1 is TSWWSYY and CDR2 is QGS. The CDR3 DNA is TGTGCCCTTGGGGAAGGCTTTGTGGTTGGGGTCTTCTCTCGCACCGATAAACTCATCTTT. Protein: CALGEGFVVGVFSRTDKLIF.

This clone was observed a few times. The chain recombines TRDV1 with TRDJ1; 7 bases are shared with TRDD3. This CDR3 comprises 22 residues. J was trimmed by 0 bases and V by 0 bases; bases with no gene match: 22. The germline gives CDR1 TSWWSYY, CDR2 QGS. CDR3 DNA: TGTGCTCTTGGGGAACTCCCTCCTTACTGGGGATTCCCTCCTTGGTACACCGATAAACTCATCTTT. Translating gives CALGELPPYWGFPPWYTDKLIF.

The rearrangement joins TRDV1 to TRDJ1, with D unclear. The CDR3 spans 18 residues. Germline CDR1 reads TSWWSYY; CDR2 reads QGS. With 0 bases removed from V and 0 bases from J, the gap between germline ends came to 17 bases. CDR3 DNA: TGTGCTCTTGGGGAACTAATCCGTACAAGAGCGTACACCGATAAACTCATCTTT. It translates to CALGELIRTRAYTDKLIF.

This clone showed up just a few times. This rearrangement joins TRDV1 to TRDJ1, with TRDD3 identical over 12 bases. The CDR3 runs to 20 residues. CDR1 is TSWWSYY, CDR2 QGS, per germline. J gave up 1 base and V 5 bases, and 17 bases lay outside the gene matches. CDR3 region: CALGTQVLLTGGYPTDKLIF. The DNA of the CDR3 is TGTGCTCTTGGGACTCAAGTCCTCCTCACTGGGGGATACCCCACCGATAAACTCATCTTT.

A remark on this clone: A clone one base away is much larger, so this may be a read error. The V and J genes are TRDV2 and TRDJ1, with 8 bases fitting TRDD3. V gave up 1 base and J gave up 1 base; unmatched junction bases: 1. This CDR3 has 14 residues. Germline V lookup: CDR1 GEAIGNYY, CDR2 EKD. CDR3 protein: CACDTGGSTDKLIF. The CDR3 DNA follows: TGTGCCTGTGACACTGGGGGATCCACCGATAAACTCATCTTT.

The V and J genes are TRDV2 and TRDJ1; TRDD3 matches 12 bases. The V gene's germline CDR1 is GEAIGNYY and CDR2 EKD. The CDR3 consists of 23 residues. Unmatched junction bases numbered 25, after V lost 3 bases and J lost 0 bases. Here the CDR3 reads CACDAGLTTGGYISTRYTDKLIF. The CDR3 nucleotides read TGTGCCTGTGACGCCGGGTTGACTACTGGGGGATACATCAGTACGAGGTACACCGATAAACTCATCTTT.

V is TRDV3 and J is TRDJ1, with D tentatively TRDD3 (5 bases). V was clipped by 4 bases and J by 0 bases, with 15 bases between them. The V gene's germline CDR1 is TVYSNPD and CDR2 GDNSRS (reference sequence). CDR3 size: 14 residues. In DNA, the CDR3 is TGTGCCTCTGCCCTGGGTGTCTACACCGATAAACTCATCTTT. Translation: CASALGVYTDKLIF.

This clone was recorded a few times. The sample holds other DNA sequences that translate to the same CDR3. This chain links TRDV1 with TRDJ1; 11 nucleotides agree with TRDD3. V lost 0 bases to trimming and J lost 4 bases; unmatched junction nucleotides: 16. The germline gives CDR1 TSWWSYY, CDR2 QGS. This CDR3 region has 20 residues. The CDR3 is CALGELDLLGDIRVGDKLIF. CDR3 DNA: TGTGCTCTTGGGGAACTAGACCTACTGGGGGATATAAGGGTCGGCGATAAACTCATCTTT.

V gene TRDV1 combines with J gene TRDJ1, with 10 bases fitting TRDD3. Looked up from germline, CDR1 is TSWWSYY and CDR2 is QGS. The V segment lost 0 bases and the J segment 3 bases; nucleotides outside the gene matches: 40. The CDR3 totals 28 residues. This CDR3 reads CALGELFCLEFPRDPLDGGYCVADKLIF. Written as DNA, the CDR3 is TGTGCTCTTGGGGAACTCTTTTGTCTAGAGTTCCCGAGGGACCCGTTGGATGGGGGATACTGCGTGGCCGATAAACTCATCTTT.

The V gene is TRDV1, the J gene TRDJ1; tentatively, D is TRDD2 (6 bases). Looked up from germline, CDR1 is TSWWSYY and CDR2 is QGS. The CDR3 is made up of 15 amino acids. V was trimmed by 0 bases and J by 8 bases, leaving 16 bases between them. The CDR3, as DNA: TGTGCTCTTGGGGAACTACTCCTACTCAGGGGCAAACTCATCTTT. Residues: CALGELLLLRGKLIF.

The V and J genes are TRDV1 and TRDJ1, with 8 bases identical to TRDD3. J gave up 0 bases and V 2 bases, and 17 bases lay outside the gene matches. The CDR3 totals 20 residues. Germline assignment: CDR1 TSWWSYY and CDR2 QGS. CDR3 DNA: TGTGCTCTTGGGGAATGGGTTCCTGCTGGGGGACCCAGGTACACCGATAAACTCATCTTT. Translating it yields CALGEWVPAGGPRYTDKLIF.

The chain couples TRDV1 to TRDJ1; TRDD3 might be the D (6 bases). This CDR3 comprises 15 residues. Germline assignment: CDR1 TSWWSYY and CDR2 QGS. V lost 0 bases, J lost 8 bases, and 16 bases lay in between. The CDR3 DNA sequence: TGTGCTCTTGGGGAACTGTCCCCGGCCGGGGGAAAACTCATCTTT. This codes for CALGELSPAGGKLIF.

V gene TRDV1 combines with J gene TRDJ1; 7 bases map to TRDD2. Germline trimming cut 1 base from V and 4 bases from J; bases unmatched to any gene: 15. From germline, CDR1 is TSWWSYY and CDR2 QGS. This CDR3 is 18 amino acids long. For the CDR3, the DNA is TGTGCTCTTGGGGAACCGTATTCCTACCGGGGAAGTTTCGATAAACTCATCTTT. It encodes CALGEPYSYRGSFDKLIF.

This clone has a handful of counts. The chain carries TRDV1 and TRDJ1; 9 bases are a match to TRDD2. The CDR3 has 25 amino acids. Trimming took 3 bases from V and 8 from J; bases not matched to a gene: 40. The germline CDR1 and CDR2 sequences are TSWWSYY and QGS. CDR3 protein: CALGEEFRPSYVPKGASHDVEKLIF. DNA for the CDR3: TGTGCTCTTGGGGAGGAATTTAGGCCTTCCTACGTACCCAAGGGGGCTAGTCACGATGTTGAGAAACTCATCTTT.

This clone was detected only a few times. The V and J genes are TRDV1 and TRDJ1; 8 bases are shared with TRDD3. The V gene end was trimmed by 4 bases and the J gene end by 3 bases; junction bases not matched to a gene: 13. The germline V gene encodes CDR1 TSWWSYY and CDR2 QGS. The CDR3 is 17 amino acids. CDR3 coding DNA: TGTGCTCTTGGGGCGCCTGAGGGATACGGATCCCCCGATAAACTCATCTTT. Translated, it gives CALGAPEGYGSPDKLIF.

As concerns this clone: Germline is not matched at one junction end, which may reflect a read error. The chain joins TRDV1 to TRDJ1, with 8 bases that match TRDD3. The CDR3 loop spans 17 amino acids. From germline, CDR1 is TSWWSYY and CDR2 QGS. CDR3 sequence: CALGEPPRTGGTDKLIF. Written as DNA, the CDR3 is TGTGCTCTTGGAGAACCTCCTCGTACTGGGGGGACCGATAAACTCATCTTT.

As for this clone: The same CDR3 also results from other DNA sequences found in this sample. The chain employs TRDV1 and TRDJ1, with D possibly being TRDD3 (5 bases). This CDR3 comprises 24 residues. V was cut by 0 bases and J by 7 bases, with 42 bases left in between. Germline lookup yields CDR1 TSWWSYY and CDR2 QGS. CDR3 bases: TGTGCTCTTGGGGAACTCCCGGTCGGGATGCCAGCGGCCCATCCGGATGTGAACTCGGTTAAACTCATCTTT. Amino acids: CALGELPVGMPAAHPDVNSVKLIF.

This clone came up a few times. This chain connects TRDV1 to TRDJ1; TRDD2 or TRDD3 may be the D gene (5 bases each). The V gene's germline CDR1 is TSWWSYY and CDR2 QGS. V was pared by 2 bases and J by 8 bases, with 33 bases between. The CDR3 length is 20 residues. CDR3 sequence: CALGEYQTRSFPRQRGKLIF. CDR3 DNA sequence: TGTGCTCTTGGGGAATACCAAACAAGAAGCTTCCCCCGCCAGAGGGGGAAACTCATCTTT.

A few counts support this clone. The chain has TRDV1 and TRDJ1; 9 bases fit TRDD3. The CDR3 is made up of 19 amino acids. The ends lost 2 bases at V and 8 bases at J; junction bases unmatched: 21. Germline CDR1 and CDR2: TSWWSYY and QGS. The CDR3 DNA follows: TGTGCTCTTGGGGAAAGGAGGGTCCTTCTATGGGGATACGCGGGAAAACTCATCTTT. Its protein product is CALGERRVLLWGYAGKLIF.

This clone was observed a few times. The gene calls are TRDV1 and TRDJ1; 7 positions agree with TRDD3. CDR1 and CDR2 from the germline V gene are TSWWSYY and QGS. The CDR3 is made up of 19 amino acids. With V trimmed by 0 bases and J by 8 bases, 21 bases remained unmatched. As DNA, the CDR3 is TGTGCTCTTGGGGAACTTCGGGCCCCCTTGCTGGGGGCAGTGGAGAAACTCATCTTT. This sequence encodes CALGELRAPLLGAVEKLIF.

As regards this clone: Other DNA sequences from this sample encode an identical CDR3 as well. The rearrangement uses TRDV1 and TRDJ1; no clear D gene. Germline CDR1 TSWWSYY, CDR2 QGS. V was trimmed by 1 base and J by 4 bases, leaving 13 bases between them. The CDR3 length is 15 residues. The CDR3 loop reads CALGERSVYVDKLIF. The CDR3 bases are TGTGCTCTTGGGGAACGATCAGTTTACGTCGATAAACTCATCTTT.